The 2 T cell receptor beta chains below all came from one sample that was sequenced in a study of T cell responses to AZD1222 COVID-19 vaccine. Method: immunoSEQ multiplex PCR; TCRdb's copy keeps in-frame clones and lacks some. This table holds some 89,000 clones, about 92% found once. The sequencing used peripheral blood, collected on day 0 of AZD1222 vaccination. These receptors were collected from an adult in good health.

Points on this clone: At one end the junction does not follow the germline gene, possibly because of a read error. The chain uses TRBV5-3 and TRBJ1-2, with 8 bases aligning to TRBD1. TRBV5-3 is an ORF, with its function uncertain. The CDR3 is made up of 13 amino acids. The CDR3 region is CPRTGTGPYGYTF. The CDR3 DNA sequence: TGCCCAAGAACTGGGACAGGCCCCTATGGCTACACCTTC.

The chain joins TRBV6-5 to TRBJ2-7, with D perhaps matching TRBD2 (5 bases). This CDR3 contains 12 residues. Germline assignment: CDR1 MNHEY and CDR2 SVGAGI. V was clipped by 9 bases and J by 2 bases, with 11 bases between them. For the CDR3, the DNA is TGTGCCAGTTCGGCCGGGGCCTACGAGCAGTACTTC. This sequence encodes CASSAGAYEQYF.